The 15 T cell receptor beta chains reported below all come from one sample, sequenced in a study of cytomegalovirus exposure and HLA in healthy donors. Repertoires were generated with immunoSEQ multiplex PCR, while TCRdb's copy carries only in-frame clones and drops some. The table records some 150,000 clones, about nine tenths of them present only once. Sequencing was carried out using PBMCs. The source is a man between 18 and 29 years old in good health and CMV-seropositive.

CDR3 coding DNA: TGTGCCAGCAGCTTACGAATCGGGAACAATGAGCAGTTCTTC. Protein product: CASSLRIGNNEQFF. The V and J genes are TRBV13 and TRBJ2-1, with D tentatively TRBD2 (5 bases). The V and J ends lost 2 bases and 5 bases respectively, with 10 bases between them. The germline V gene encodes CDR1 PRHDT and CDR2 FYEKMQ (reference sequence). CDR3 size: 14 residues.

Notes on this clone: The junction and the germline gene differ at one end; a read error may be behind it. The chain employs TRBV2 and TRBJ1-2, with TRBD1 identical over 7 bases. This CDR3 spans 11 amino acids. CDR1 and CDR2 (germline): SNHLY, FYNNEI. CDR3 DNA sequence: TGTGCCAGCAGTTTTGACAGGGTGGGACCCTTC. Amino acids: CASSFDRVGPF.

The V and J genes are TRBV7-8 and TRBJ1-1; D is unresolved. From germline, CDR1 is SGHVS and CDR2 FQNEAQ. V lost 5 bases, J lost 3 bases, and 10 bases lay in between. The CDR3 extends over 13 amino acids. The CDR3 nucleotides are TGTGCCAGCAGCATTTGGAGGGACACTGAAGCTTTCTTT. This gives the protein CASSIWRDTEAFF. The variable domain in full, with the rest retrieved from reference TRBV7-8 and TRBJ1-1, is GAGVSQSPRYKVAKRGQDVALRCDPISGHVSLFWYQQALGQGPEFLTYFQNEAQLDKSGLPSDRFFAERPEGSVSTLKIQRTQQEDSAVYLCASSIWRDTEAFFGQGTRLTVV.

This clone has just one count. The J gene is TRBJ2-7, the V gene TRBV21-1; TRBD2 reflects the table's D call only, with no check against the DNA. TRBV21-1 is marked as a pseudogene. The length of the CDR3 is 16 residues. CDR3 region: CASSPPARASSYEQYF. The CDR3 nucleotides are TGTGCCAGCAGCCCCCCGGCGCGGGCCTCTTCCTACGAGCAGTACTTC.

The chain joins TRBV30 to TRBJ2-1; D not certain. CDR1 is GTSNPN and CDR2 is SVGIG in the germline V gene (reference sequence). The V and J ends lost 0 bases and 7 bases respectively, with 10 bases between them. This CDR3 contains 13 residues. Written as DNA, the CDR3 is TGTGCCTGGAGTGTCCAGGTAACGAATGAGCAGTTCTTC. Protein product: CAWSVQVTNEQFF.

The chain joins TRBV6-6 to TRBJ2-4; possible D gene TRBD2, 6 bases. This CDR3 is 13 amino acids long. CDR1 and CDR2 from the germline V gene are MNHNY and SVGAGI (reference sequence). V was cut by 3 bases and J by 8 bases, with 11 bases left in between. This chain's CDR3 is CASSYAGGDIQYF. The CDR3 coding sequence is TGTGCCAGCAGTTATGCAGGAGGGGACATTCAGTACTTC.

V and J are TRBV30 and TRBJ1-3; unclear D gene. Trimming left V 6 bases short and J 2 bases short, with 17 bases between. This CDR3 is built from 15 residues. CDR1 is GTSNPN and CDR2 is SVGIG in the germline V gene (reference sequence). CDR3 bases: TGTGCCTGCAACCCTGGGCCCGGGACTGGAAACACCATATATTTT. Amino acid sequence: CACNPGPGTGNTIYF.

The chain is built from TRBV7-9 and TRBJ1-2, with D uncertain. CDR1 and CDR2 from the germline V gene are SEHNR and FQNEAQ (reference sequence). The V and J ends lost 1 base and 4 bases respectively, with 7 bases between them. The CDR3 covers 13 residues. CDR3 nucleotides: TGTGCCAGCAGCTTAGGAACAGTCTATGGCTACACCTTC. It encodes CASSLGTVYGYTF.

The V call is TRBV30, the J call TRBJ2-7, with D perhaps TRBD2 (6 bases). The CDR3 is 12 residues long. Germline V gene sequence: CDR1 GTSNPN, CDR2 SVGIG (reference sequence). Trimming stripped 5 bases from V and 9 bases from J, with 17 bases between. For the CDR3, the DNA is TGTGCCTGGGGAGGGCGTTCTACGAGGCAGTACTTC. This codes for CAWGGRSTRQYF.

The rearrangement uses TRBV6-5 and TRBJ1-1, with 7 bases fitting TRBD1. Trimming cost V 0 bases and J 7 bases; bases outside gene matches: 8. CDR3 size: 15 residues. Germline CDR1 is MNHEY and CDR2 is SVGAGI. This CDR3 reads CASSYSLGRGSEAFF. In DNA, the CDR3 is TGTGCCAGCAGTTACTCCCTCGGCAGGGGGAGTGAAGCTTTCTTT.

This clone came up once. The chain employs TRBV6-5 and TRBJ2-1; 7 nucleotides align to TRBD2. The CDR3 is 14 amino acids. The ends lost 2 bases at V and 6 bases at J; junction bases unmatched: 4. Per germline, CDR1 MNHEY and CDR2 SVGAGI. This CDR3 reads CASSYGDYINEQFF. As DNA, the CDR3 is TGTGCCAGCAGTTACGGGGACTACATCAATGAGCAGTTCTTC.

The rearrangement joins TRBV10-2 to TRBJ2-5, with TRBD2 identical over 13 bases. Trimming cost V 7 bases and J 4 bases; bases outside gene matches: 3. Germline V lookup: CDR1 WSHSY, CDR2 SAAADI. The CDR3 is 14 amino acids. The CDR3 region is CASIGLAGVETQYF. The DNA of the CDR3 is TGCGCCAGCATCGGACTAGCGGGAGTAGAGACCCAGTACTTC.

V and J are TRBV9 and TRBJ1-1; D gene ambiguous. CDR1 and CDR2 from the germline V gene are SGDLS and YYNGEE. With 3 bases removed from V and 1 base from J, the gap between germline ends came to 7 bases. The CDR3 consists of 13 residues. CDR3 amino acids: CASSAKANTEAFF. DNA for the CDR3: TGTGCCAGCAGCGCCAAAGCGAACACTGAAGCTTTCTTT.

Here the CDR3 reads CATKQSQGITGELFF. For the CDR3, the DNA is TGCGCCACCAAGCAGTCCCAGGGAATCACCGGGGAGCTGTTTTTT. V is TRBV5-1 and J is TRBJ2-2; tentative D call: TRBD1 (5 bases). This CDR3 region has 15 residues. In germline, CDR1 is SGHRS, CDR2 YFSETQ. V gave up 9 bases and J gave up 4 bases, with 19 bases separating them.

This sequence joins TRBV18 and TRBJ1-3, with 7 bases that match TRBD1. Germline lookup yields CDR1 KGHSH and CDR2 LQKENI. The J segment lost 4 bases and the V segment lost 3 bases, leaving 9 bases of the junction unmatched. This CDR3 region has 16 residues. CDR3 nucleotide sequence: TGTGCCAGCTCACCTTTAACGACAGGGAGCGGAAACACCATATATTTT. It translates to CASSPLTTGSGNTIYF.